This T cell receptor (beta chain) was recorded in a study of T cell repertoires in cytomegalovirus infection. Background on the study: HLA-B-restricted CMV epitopes that are well studied, plus recently identified HLA-C-restricted ones, were used by the study. Both CMV infection and a matching HLA type were indicated by public TCR beta signatures.

One entry per CDR3 protein, called by TCRdb with MiXCR from the reads. Among a few hundred thousand distinct CDR3 sequences listed, 30% to 40% were seen once. With 3 bases removed from V and 5 bases from J, the gap between germline ends came to 10 bases. CDR1 is MGHRA and CDR2 is YSYEKL in the germline V gene. This CDR3 is 13 amino acids long. The study, taken as a whole, reports: Cumulative frequency (of public TCR beta family members) identified carriers of CMV plus the relevant HLA. Clonotypes of TCR beta that were HLA-C-restricted and CMV-specific dominated the ex vivo response.

To note about this clonotype: Its target is unknown.

The receptor was isolated from a human donor in good health (CMV status not recorded). Some clones in this sample may be carry-over from other donors' samples. The V and J genes are TRBV4-1 and TRBJ1-1; the D is unclear. Source: cultured PBMCs, taken from culture after CMV antigen stimulation. CDR3 residues: CASSHTRRTEAFF. The CDR3 nucleotides read TGCGCCAGCAGCCATACCAGGAGGACTGAAGCTTTCTTT.